The 21 T cell receptor beta chains given below trace back to one sample, sequenced in a study of CD8+CD57+ T cells in acquired aplastic anemia. By flow cytometry, patients selected for sequencing had shown an expansion of CD8+CD57+ cells. Genomic DNA constituted the template upon which TCR beta VDJ and CDR3 profiling was performed. TCRdb re-called the reads with MiXCR, one entry per CDR3 protein. The table lists under 250,000 distinct CDR3 sequences, 60% to 80% of them singletons. The sample consisted of sorted CD4+, CD8+, or CD8+CD57+ T cells (not recorded which) from PBMCs. These receptors came from a human donor with aplastic anemia.

This chain links TRBV7-2 with TRBJ2-7, with 7 bases lining up with TRBD2. This CDR3 is built from 16 residues. Germline values: CDR1 SGHTA, CDR2 FQGNSA. V dropped 5 bases and J dropped 1; count of bases not matched to a gene: 11. The CDR3 DNA reads TGTGCCAGCAGCCAAGATCCGGGGGGACGGTCCTACGAGCAGTACTTC. It codes for CASSQDPGGRSYEQYF.

J is TRBJ1-4 and V is TRBV7-8; D possibly corresponds to TRBD1 (6 bases). This CDR3 region has 14 residues. Germline values: CDR1 SGHVS, CDR2 FQNEAQ. V was trimmed by 5 bases and J by 13 bases, leaving 20 bases between them. The CDR3 loop is CASSLGQGRKGLFF. In DNA, the CDR3 is TGTGCCAGCAGCCTGGGACAAGGCCGGAAGGGACTGTTTTTT.

This sequence joins TRBV7-2 and TRBJ1-2, with D hard to call. Germline V gives CDR1 SGHTA, CDR2 FQGNSA. Trimming shortened V by 7 bases and J by 0 bases, and 12 bases separated the two germline ends. This CDR3 region has 14 residues. This CDR3 is CASTNSPANYGYTF. As DNA, the CDR3 is TGTGCCAGCACTAACAGCCCCGCTAACTATGGCTACACCTTC.

The chain uses TRBV2 and TRBJ1-2, with a possible D match to TRBD1 (5 bases). CDR1 is SNHLY, CDR2 FYNNEI, per germline. This CDR3 has 12 residues. Between the trimmed V and J ends, which lost 7 bases and 5 bases, there was a span of 11 bases. CDR3 sequence: CASTPRGYGYTF. As DNA, the CDR3 is TGTGCCAGCACCCCGCGGGGGTATGGCTACACCTTC. The full variable domain, in which reference TRBV2 and TRBJ1-2 provide the parts outside the CDR3, is EPEVTQTPSHQVTQMGQEVILRCVPISNHLYFYWYRQILGQKVEFLVSFYNNEISEKSEIFDDQFSVERPDGSNFTLKIRSTKLEDSAMYFCASTPRGYGYTFGSGTRLTVV.

This clonotype has just a few counts. The J gene is TRBJ2-5, the V gene TRBV7-2, with 7 positions matching TRBD2. The CDR3 has 14 amino acids. Germline values: CDR1 SGHTA, CDR2 FQGNSA. V lost 5 bases to trimming and J lost 2 bases; unmatched junction nucleotides: 5. CDR3 in amino acids: CASSKVGGQETQYF. CDR3 coding DNA: TGTGCCAGCAGCAAGGTCGGGGGGCAAGAGACCCAGTACTTC. Using reference TRBV7-2 and TRBJ2-5 for the parts outside the CDR3, the full variable domain is GAGVSQSPSNKVTEKGKDVELRCDPISGHTALYWYRQSLGQGLEFLIYFQGNSAPDKSGLPSDRFSAERTGGSVSTLTIQRTQQEDSAVYLCASSKVGGQETQYFGPGTRLLVL.

The chain is built from TRBV7-8 and TRBJ1-1; perhaps TRBD1 as D (5 bases). The CDR3 loop spans 14 amino acids. The germline V gene has CDR1 SGHVS and CDR2 FQNEAQ. Trimming left V 5 bases short and J 3 bases short, with 13 bases between. For the CDR3, the DNA is TGTGCCAGCAGCCTCCCGACGGGGGACACTGAAGCTTTCTTT. Translation gives CASSLPTGDTEAFF.

This clonotype was counted only a few times. This chain uses TRBV12-3 or TRBV12-4 with TRBJ2-2; TRBD2 aligns across 10 bases. CDR3 size: 14 residues. The J segment lost 3 bases and the V segment lost 6 bases, leaving 1 base of the junction unmatched. CDR3 sequence: CASRGLADTGELFF. As DNA, the CDR3 is TGTGCCAGCAGAGGACTAGCGGACACCGGGGAGCTGTTTTTT.

The V call is TRBV12-3 or TRBV12-4, the J call TRBJ1-6, with 9 bases fitting TRBD1. The CDR3 extends over 14 amino acids. V was pared by 6 bases and J by 6 bases, with 3 bases of the junction left unmatched. CDR3 amino acids: CASRHRGRNSPLHF. In nucleotides, the CDR3 is TGTGCCAGCAGACACAGGGGGCGTAATTCACCCCTCCACTTT.

A remark on this clonotype: One end of the junction fails to match germline, which may point to a read error. The chain carries TRBV5-6 and TRBJ2-1; a possible D gene is TRBD2 (6 bases). The CDR3 contains 16 residues. Germline-derived CDR1 and CDR2 are SGHDT and YYEEEE. For the CDR3, the DNA is TGTGCCAGCAGCTTGGTCCGGGGGATCTCCTACAATGAGCGGTTCTTC. It is translated as CASSLVRGISYNERFF.

The chain joins TRBV24-1 to TRBJ2-7; TRBD2 matches at 9 bases. V was pared by 4 bases and J by 2 bases, with 8 bases of the junction left unmatched. The CDR3 contains 16 residues. The germline V gene encodes CDR1 KGHDR and CDR2 SFDVKD. The CDR3 protein is CATSDRPSGGPYEQYF. For the CDR3, the DNA is TGTGCCACCAGTGACCGACCCAGCGGGGGGCCCTACGAGCAGTACTTC.

The chain employs TRBV25-1 and TRBJ2-5, with D possibly TRBD2 on 5 matching bases. Per germline, CDR1 MGHDK and CDR2 SYGVNS. V was clipped by 5 bases and J by 0 bases, with 10 bases between them. CDR3 length: 14 amino acids. CDR3: CASSSRDYQETQYF. DNA of the CDR3: TGTGCCAGCAGTAGCCGGGATTACCAAGAGACCCAGTACTTC. Based on the CDR3 plus reference TRBV25-1 and TRBJ2-5, the full variable domain is EADIYQTPRYLVIGTGKKITLECSQTMGHDKMYWYQQDPGMELHLIHYSYGVNSTEKGDLSSESTVSRIRTEHFPLTLESARPSHTSQYLCASSSRDYQETQYFGPGTRLLVL.

The chain uses TRBV7-9 and TRBJ1-5; D is unclear. Trimming shortened V by 11 bases and J by 6 bases, and 11 bases separated the two germline ends. The CDR3 is 11 residues long. Germline loops: CDR1 SEHNR, CDR2 FQNEAQ (reference sequence). CDR3 in amino acids: CAAFRLQPQHF. CDR3 DNA: TGTGCCGCCTTCAGGCTTCAGCCCCAGCATTTT.

J is TRBJ1-2 and V is TRBV7-2; D is unresolved. The V gene's germline CDR1 is SGHTA and CDR2 FQGNSA. The CDR3 is made up of 11 amino acids. Trimming took off 2 bases at V and 6 bases at J, with 4 bases between the two ends. CDR3 DNA: TGTGCCAGCAGCTTATCGCATGGCTACACCTTC. As protein: CASSLSHGYTF.

The rearrangement joins TRBV6-5 to TRBJ2-7; TRBD1 might be the D (6 bases). The CDR3 has 11 residues. In germline, CDR1 is MNHEY, CDR2 SVGAGI. Trimming took off 8 bases at V and 7 bases at J, with 12 bases between the two ends. DNA of the CDR3: TGTGCCAGCGGTCAGGGGTGGGAGCAGTACTTC. Its protein product is CASGQGWEQYF.

V and J are TRBV5-5 and TRBJ2-2; weak D call: TRBD1 (5 bases). Germline-derived CDR1 and CDR2 are SGHKS and YYEKEE (reference sequence). Trimming stripped 2 bases from V and 6 bases from J, with 8 bases between. This CDR3 comprises 13 residues. CDR3 in amino acids: CASSLTGPGELFF. The CDR3 DNA is TGTGCCAGCAGCTTAACAGGCCCCGGGGAGCTGTTTTTT. The whole variable domain, filled in from reference TRBV5-5 and TRBJ2-2, reads DAGVTQSPTHLIKTRGQQVTLRCSPISGHKSVSWYQQVLGQGPQFIFQYYEKEERGRGNFPDRFSARQFPNYSSELNVNALLLGDSALYLCASSLTGPGELFFGEGSRLTVL.

CDR3 in amino acids: CSASAWGSSNEQFF. CDR3 in DNA: TGCAGTGCTAGTGCCTGGGGAAGTTCCAATGAGCAGTTCTTC. The chain recombines TRBV20-1 with TRBJ2-1; D not resolved. The CDR3 loop spans 14 amino acids. Deletions cut 3 bases from V and 6 bases from J, with 15 bases between. Germline V CDR1 and CDR2: DFQATT, SNEGSKA (reference sequence).

About this clonotype: An end of the junction differs from the germline gene, which may be a read error. The chain combines TRBV10-1 with TRBJ1-1; D not resolved. This CDR3 has 13 residues. The V gene's germline CDR1 is WNHNN and CDR2 SYGVQD (reference sequence). This chain's CDR3 is CAGSPRRNTEAFF. DNA for the CDR3: TGCGCCGGCAGCCCCAGGAGGAACACTGAAGCTTTCTTT.

This clonotype has a single count. The chain joins TRBV7-9 to TRBJ2-3; 10 positions agree with TRBD2. CDR3 length: 15 residues. Looked up from germline, CDR1 is SEHNR and CDR2 is FQNEAQ (reference sequence). The V segment lost 4 bases and the J segment 4 bases; nucleotides outside the gene matches: 5. The CDR3 region has the DNA TGTGCCAGCAGCTGGACTAGCGGAGCCCCAGATACGCAGTATTTT. It codes for CASSWTSGAPDTQYF.

This rearrangement joins TRBV7-9 to TRBJ1-2; 7 nucleotides agree with TRBD1. Germline loops: CDR1 SEHNR, CDR2 FQNEAQ (reference sequence). The CDR3 is 15 residues long. Trimming cost V 0 bases and J 6 bases; bases outside gene matches: 7. This chain's CDR3 is CASSLAGTAGDGYTF. As DNA, the CDR3 is TGTGCCAGCAGCTTAGCAGGGACAGCCGGGGATGGCTACACCTTC.

The CDR3 DNA reads as TGTGCCAGCAGCCTCCTAGCGGGAGGGACGTCAGATACGCAGTATTTT. Amino acids: CASSLLAGGTSDTQYF. V usage is TRBV7-6 and J usage is TRBJ2-3, with 12 bases matching TRBD2. Losses at the gene ends were 5 bases for V and 4 bases for J; bases not matched to a gene: 7. Germline CDR1 reads SGHVS; CDR2 reads FNYEAQ. This CDR3 has 16 amino acids.

Details on this clonotype: The CDR3 carries no conserved terminal phenylalanine or tryptophan, so it likely arises from a read error. The CDR3 loop reads CASSHRTIGELFS. CDR3 DNA: TGTGCCAGCAGCCACCGGACAATTGGGGAGCTGTTTTCT. The V gene is TRBV7-2, the J gene TRBJ2-2; maybe TRBD1 (5 bases). Germline assignment: CDR1 SGHTA and CDR2 FQGNSA. Trimming removed 5 bases from V and 8 bases from J, with 12 bases in between. This CDR3 contains 13 residues.